This T cell receptor (delta chain) was recovered during a study of Vδ1+ human thymocytes. Study-wide points: Highly polyclonal TRG and TRD repertoires with Gaussian CDR3 length distributions appeared in thymus.

Sequences come from RNA converted to cDNA by reverse transcription. The CDR3 regions were amplified by multiplex PCR from V-gene primers to a constant-region primer. TCRdb re-processed the multiplex PCR reads via CATT. The table has tens of thousands of delta-chain clones, about a sixth seen once. CDR3 size: 17 residues. Looked up from germline, CDR1 is TSWWSYY and CDR2 is QGS. V was pared by 2 bases and J by 1 base, with 17 bases between. In the case of this clone: The antigen is undetermined.

This TCR was recovered from a boy under two years old who had congenital heart surgery. Sample: Vdelta1+ gamma-delta thymocytes from the thymus. Subset indicated: FACS-sorted CD3+ TCRalphabeta- TCRVdelta1+ TCRVdelta2- thymocytes. The chain recombines TRDV1 with TRDJ1, with D unresolved. CDR3 sequence: CALGERRAPLSTDKLIF. The CDR3 DNA sequence: TGTGCTCTTGGGGAAAGGAGGGCACCCCTAAGCACCGATAAACTCATCTTT.